The 2 T cell receptor beta chains in this list originate from one sample, sequenced in a study of blood T cell repertoires in COVID-19. Produced via immunoSEQ multiplex PCR; TCRdb's table is partial and in-frame only. The profile shows about 250,000 clones, about 91% of them singletons. Sequencing input: peripheral blood. These TCRs come from a woman under 40 with COVID-19, enrolled during active disease.

V usage is TRBV2 and J usage is TRBJ1-1; D unclear. This CDR3 spans 15 amino acids. Germline V lookup: CDR1 SNHLY, CDR2 FYNNEI. The V and J ends lost 5 bases and 5 bases respectively, with 18 bases between them. The CDR3 loop is CASSPDEGVSTEAFF. In DNA form, the CDR3 reads TGTGCCAGCAGTCCGGACGAGGGAGTGAGTACTGAAGCTTTCTTT. The whole variable domain, filled in from reference TRBV2 and TRBJ1-1, reads EPEVTQTPSHQVTQMGQEVILRCVPISNHLYFYWYRQILGQKVEFLVSFYNNEISEKSEIFDDQFSVERPDGSNFTLKIRSTKLEDSAMYFCASSPDEGVSTEAFFGQGTRLTVV.

The chain is built from TRBV5-1 and TRBJ2-3; 8 bases match TRBD1. This CDR3 spans 14 amino acids. The germline gives CDR1 SGHRS, CDR2 YFSETQ. V trimming: 3 bases; J trimming: 6 bases; junction bases outside the gene matches: 6. The CDR3 sequence is CASSWAGGQDTQYF. CDR3 nucleotides: TGCGCCAGCAGCTGGGCAGGGGGCCAGGATACGCAGTATTTT.